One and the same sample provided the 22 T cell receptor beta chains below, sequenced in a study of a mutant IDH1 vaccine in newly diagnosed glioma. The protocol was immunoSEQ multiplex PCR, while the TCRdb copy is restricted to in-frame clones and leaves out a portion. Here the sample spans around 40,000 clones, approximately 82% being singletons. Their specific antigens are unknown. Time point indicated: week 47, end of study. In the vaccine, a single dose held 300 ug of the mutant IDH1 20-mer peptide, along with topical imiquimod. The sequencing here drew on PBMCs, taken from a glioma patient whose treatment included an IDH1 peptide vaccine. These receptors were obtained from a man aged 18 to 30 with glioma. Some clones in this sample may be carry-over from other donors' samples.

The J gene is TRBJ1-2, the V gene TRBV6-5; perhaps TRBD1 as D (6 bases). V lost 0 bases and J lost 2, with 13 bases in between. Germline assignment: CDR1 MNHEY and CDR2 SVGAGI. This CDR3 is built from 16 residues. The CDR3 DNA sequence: TGTGCCAGCAGTTACTCGAGGGACACCGGCAACTATGGCTACACCTTC. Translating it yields CASSYSRDTGNYGYTF.

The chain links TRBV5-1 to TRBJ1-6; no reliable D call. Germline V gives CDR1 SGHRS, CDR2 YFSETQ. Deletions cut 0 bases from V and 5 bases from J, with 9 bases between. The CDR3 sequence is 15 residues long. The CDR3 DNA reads TGCGCCAGCAGCTTGGCGGGTGCCAATAATTCACCCCTCCACTTT. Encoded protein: CASSLAGANNSPLHF. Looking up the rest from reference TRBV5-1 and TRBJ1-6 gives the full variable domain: KAGVTQTPRYLIKTRGQQVTLSCSPISGHRSVSWYQQTPGQGLQFLFEYFSETQRNKGNFPGRFSGRQFSNSRSEMNVSTLELGDSALYLCASSLAGANNSPLHFGNGTRLTVT.

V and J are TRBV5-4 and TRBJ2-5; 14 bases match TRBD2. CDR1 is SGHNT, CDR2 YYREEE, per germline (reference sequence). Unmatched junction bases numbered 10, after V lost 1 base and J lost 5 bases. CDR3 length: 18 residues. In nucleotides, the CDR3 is TGTGCCAGCAGCTTGACCCTGACTAGCGGGGGGGCCCGGGAGACCCAGTACTTC. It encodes CASSLTLTSGGARETQYF.

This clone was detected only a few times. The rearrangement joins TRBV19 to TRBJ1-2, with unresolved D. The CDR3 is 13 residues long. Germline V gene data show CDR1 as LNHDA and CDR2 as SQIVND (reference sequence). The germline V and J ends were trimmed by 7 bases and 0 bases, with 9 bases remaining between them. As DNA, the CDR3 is TGTGCCAGTACCCCGGGAACTAACTATGGCTACACCTTC. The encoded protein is CASTPGTNYGYTF.

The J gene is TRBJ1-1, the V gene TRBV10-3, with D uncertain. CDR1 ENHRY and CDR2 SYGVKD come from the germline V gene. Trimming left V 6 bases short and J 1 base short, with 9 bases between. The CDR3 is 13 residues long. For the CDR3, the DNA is TGTGCCATCAGAGGGCCGAGGAACACTGAAGCTTTCTTT. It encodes CAIRGPRNTEAFF.

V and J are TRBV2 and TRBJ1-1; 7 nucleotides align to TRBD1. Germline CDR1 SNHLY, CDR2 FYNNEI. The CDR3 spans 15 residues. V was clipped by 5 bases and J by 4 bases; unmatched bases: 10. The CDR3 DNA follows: TGTGCCAGCAGTCAGGGTAGGGGGCTTGGCACTGAAGCTTTCTTT. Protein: CASSQGRGLGTEAFF.

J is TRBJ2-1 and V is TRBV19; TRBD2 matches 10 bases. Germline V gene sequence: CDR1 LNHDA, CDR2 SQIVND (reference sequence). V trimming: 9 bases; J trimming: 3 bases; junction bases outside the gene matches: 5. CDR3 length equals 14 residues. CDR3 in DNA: TGTGCCAGCAAGGGACTAGCGTTCTACAATGAGCAGTTCTTC. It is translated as CASKGLAFYNEQFF.

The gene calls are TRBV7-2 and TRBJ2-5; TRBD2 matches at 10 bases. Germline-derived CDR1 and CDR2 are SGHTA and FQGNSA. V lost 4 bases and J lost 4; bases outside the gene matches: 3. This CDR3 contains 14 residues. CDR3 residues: CASSSSGRGETQYF. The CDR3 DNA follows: TGTGCCAGCAGCTCTAGCGGGAGAGGAGAGACCCAGTACTTC. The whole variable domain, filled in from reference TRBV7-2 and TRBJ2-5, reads GAGVSQSPSNKVTEKGKDVELRCDPISGHTALYWYRQSLGQGLEFLIYFQGNSAPDKSGLPSDRFSAERTGGSVSTLTIQRTQQEDSAVYLCASSSSGRGETQYFGPGTRLLVL.

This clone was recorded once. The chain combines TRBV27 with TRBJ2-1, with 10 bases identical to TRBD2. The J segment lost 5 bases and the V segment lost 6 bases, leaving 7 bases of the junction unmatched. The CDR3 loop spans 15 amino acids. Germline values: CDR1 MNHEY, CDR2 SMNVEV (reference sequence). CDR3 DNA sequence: TGTGCCAGCAGGCCTAGCGGGAGTCTCGACAATGAGCAGTTCTTC. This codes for CASRPSGSLDNEQFF.

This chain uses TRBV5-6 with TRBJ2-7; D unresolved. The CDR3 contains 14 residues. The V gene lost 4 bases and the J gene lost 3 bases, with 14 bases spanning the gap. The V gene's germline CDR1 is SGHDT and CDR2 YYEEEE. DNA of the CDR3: TGTGCCAGCAGCCCCTCCGACATCAGCTACGAGCAGTACTTC. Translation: CASSPSDISYEQYF. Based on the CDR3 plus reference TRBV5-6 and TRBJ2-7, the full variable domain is DAGVTQSPTHLIKTRGQQVTLRCSPKSGHDTVSWYQQALGQGPQFIFQYYEEEERQRGNFPDRFSGHQFPNYSSELNVNALLLGDSALYLCASSPSDISYEQYFGPGTRLTVT.

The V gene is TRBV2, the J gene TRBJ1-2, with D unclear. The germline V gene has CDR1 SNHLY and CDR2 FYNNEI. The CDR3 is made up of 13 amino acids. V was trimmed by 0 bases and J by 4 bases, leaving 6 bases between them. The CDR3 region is CASSEALIYGYTF. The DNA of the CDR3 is TGTGCCAGCAGTGAAGCGCTTATCTATGGCTACACCTTC. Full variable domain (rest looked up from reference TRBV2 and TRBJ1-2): EPEVTQTPSHQVTQMGQEVILRCVPISNHLYFYWYRQILGQKVEFLVSFYNNEISEKSEIFDDQFSVERPDGSNFTLKIRSTKLEDSAMYFCASSEALIYGYTFGSGTRLTVV.

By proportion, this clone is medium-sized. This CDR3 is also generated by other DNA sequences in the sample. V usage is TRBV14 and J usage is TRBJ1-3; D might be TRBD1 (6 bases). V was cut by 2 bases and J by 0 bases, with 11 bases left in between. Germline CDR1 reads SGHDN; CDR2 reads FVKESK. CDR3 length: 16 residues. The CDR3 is CASSQLQGSSGNTIYF. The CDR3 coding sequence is TGTGCCAGCAGCCAACTGCAGGGGAGCTCTGGAAACACCATATATTTT.

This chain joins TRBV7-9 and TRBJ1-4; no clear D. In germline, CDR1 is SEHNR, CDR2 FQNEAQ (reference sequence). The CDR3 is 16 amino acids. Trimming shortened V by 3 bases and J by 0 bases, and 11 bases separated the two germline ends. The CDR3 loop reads CASSFGSGSTNEKLFF. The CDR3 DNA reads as TGTGCCAGCAGCTTTGGCAGCGGATCAACTAATGAAAAACTGTTTTTT.

CDR3 protein: CASSLAPGQTNGYTF. Written as DNA, the CDR3 is TGTGCCAGCAGCTTAGCGCCAGGACAGACCAATGGCTACACCTTC. V usage is TRBV7-9 and J usage is TRBJ1-2; D perhaps matches TRBD1 (6 bases). The V end lost 0 bases, the J end lost 6 bases, and 14 bases lay between the germline ends. The V gene's germline CDR1 is SEHNR and CDR2 FQNEAQ (reference sequence). The CDR3 contains 15 residues.

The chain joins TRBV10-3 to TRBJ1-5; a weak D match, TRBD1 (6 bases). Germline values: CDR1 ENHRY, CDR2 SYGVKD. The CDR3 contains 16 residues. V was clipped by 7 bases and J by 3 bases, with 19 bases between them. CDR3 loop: CAITVGGPLPNQPQHF. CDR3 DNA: TGTGCCATCACGGTAGGGGGGCCGCTCCCCAATCAGCCCCAGCATTTT.

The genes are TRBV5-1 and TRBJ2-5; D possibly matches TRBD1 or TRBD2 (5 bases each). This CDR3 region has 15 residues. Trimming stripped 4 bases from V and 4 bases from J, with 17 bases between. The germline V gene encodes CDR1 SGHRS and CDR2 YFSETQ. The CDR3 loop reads CASSLPLGVGETQYF. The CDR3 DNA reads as TGCGCCAGCAGCCTCCCCCTGGGGGTTGGAGAGACCCAGTACTTC.

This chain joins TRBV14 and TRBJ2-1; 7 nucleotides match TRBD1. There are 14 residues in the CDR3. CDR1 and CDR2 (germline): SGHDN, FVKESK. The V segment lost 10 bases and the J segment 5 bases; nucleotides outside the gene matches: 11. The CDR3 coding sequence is TGTGCCACCTCAACCGGGACAGTCAACAATGAGCAGTTCTTC. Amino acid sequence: CATSTGTVNNEQFF.

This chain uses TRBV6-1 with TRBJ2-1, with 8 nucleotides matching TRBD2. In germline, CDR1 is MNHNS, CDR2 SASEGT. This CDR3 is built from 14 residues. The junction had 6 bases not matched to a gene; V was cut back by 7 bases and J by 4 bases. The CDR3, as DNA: TGTGCCAGCAAAATGGAGCGGGGGTACAATGAGCAGTTCTTC. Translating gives CASKMERGYNEQFF.

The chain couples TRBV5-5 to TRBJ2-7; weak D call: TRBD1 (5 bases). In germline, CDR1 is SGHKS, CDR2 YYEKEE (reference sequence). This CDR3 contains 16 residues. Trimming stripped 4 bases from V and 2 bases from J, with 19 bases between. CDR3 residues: CASSPLPVSQAYEQYF. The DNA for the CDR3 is TGTGCCAGCAGCCCTCTTCCTGTTTCACAGGCCTACGAGCAGTACTTC.

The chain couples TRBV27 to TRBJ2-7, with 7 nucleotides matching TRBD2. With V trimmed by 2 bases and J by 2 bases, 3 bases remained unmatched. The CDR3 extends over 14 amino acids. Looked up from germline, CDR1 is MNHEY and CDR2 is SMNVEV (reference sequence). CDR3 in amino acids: CASSLRGGAYEQYF. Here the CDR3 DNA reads TGTGCCAGCAGTTTACGTGGGGGGGCCTACGAGCAGTACTTC.

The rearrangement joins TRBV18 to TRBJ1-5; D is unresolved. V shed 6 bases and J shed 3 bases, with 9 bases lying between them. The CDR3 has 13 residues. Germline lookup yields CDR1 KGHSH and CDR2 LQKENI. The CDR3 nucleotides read TGTGCCAGCTCCCCCGACGTCAATCAGCCCCAGCATTTT. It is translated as CASSPDVNQPQHF. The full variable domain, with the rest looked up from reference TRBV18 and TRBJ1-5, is NAGVMQNPRHLVRRRGQEARLRCSPMKGHSHVYWYRQLPEEGLKFMVYLQKENIIDESGMPKERFSAEFPKEGPSILRIQQVVRGDSAAYFCASSPDVNQPQHFGDGTRLSIL.

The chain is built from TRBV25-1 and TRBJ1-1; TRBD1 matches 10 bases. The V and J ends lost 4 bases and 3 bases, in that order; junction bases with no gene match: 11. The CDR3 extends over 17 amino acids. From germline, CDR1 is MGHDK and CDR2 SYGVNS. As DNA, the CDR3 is TGTGCCAGCAGTGCCCTACTCCGGGGGACAGGGGACACTGAAGCTTTCTTT. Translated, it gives CASSALLRGTGDTEAFF.